This entry lists 27 T cell receptor beta chains sequenced from one sample in a study of T cell responses to AZD1222 COVID-19 vaccine. Repertoires were generated with immunoSEQ multiplex PCR, while TCRdb's copy carries only in-frame clones and drops some. The sample holds roughly 150,000 clones, almost 95% seen once. The input for sequencing was peripheral blood, taken on day 0 of AZD1222 vaccination. Source of these receptors: an adult in good health.

This chain joins TRBV15 and TRBJ1-4; perhaps TRBD1 as D (6 bases). CDR3 length equals 15 residues. CDR1 is LNHNV, CDR2 YYDKDF, per germline (reference sequence). Deletions cut 4 bases from V and 3 bases from J, with 12 bases between. CDR3 protein: CATSTKQGANEKLFF. CDR3 bases: TGTGCCACCAGCACGAAACAGGGAGCTAATGAAAAACTGTTTTTT.

The chain is built from TRBV7-8 and TRBJ1-5; 11 bases align to TRBD1. V trimming: 1 base; J trimming: 11 bases; junction bases outside the gene matches: 10. Germline CDR1 SGHVS, CDR2 FQNEAQ. CDR3 length equals 16 residues. In nucleotides, the CDR3 is TGTGCCAGCAGCTTAGGAACGGGACAGGGGGTCGGGGCCCAGCATTTT. As protein: CASSLGTGQGVGAQHF.

This clone has more than one count but fewer than ten. The genes are TRBV20-1 and TRBJ2-7; D may be TRBD2 (5 bases). Trimming removed 8 bases at V and 3 bases at J, with 11 bases between. The CDR3 is 11 amino acids. The V gene's germline CDR1 is DFQATT and CDR2 SNEGSKA (reference sequence). The DNA for the CDR3 is TGCAGTTTAGCGCGAAACTACGAGCAGTACTTC. It specifies CSLARNYEQYF.

This chain connects TRBV5-4 to TRBJ1-6; D may be TRBD1 (6 bases). The V and J ends lost 0 bases and 9 bases respectively, with 13 bases between them. This CDR3 has 15 amino acids. Germline CDR1 is SGHNT and CDR2 is YYREEE (reference sequence). CDR3 in DNA: TGTGCCAGCAGCTTGGAGACAGGTTTAACTTCACCCCTCCACTTT. Translated, it gives CASSLETGLTSPLHF. Drawing the rest from reference TRBV5-4 and TRBJ1-6, the complete variable domain is ETGVTQSPTHLIKTRGQQVTLRCSSQSGHNTVSWYQQALGQGPQFIFQYYREEENGRGNFPPRFSGLQFPNYSSELNVNALELDDSALYLCASSLETGLTSPLHFGNGTRLTVT.

This chain joins TRBV9 and TRBJ1-1; TRBD1 agrees at 9 bases. Trimming at V came to 4 bases and at J to 4 bases, leaving 14 bases not matched to a gene. The germline CDR1 and CDR2 sequences are SGDLS and YYNGEE. CDR3 size: 17 residues. CDR3 nucleotides: TGTGCCAGCAGCCCTTACTCCAAGGGACAGGGCCGCACTGAAGCTTTCTTT. Translation gives CASSPYSKGQGRTEAFF.

The J gene is TRBJ1-2, the V gene TRBV6-5; D remains ambiguous. This CDR3 is 13 amino acids long. V lost 0 bases, J lost 3 bases, and 5 bases lay in between. The germline gives CDR1 MNHEY, CDR2 SVGAGI. CDR3 protein: CASSYSPDYGYTF. In DNA form, the CDR3 reads TGTGCCAGCAGTTACTCCCCCGACTATGGCTACACCTTC.

This clone is a singleton in its sample. The CDR3 nucleotides are TGTGCCAGCAGCTTAGCGTTGGGTGTTAAGGGGCTTTGGGGCTACACCTTC. This codes for CASSLALGVKGLWGYTF. The chain couples TRBV7-2 to TRBJ1-2; possible D gene TRBD1, 5 bases. Between the trimmed V and J ends, which lost 0 bases and 8 bases, there was a span of 22 bases. There are 17 residues in the CDR3. Germline V gene sequence: CDR1 SGHTA, CDR2 FQGNSA.

The chain combines TRBV28 with TRBJ2-7; 8 bases match TRBD1. This CDR3 contains 14 residues. Germline CDR1 and CDR2: MDHEN and SYDVKM. J was trimmed by 2 bases and V by 8 bases; bases with no gene match: 8. CDR3 amino acids: CASHRGQATYEQYF. The CDR3 DNA sequence: TGTGCCAGCCACCGGGGACAGGCGACCTACGAGCAGTACTTC.

This chain joins TRBV4-1 and TRBJ1-1; D unresolved. The V and J ends lost 5 bases and 1 base respectively, with 20 bases between them. The length of the CDR3 is 17 residues. Germline V gene data show CDR1 as MGHRA and CDR2 as YSYEKL. CDR3 protein: CASSLVTPRAENTEAFF. As DNA, the CDR3 is TGCGCCAGCAGCTTGGTTACCCCGAGGGCGGAGAACACTGAAGCTTTCTTT.

The chain is built from TRBV6-1 and TRBJ1-1; 7 bases line up with TRBD1. The CDR3 has 13 amino acids. Losses at the gene ends were 3 bases for V and 5 bases for J; bases not matched to a gene: 3. Germline assignment: CDR1 MNHNS and CDR2 SASEGT. The CDR3, as DNA: TGTGCCAGCAGTGACAGGGGGGGGACTGAAGCTTTCTTT. It codes for CASSDRGGTEAFF.

The CDR3 sequence is CASRLDRWNTEAFF. The CDR3, as DNA: TGTGCCAGCAGGCTGGACAGGTGGAACACTGAAGCTTTCTTT. The gene calls are TRBV5-5 and TRBJ1-1, with 7 bases identical to TRBD1. The trim removed 5 bases at V and 1 base at J, leaving 5 bases unmatched. There are 14 residues in the CDR3. Germline CDR1 and CDR2: SGHKS and YYEKEE (reference sequence).

The CDR3 reads CASSEYNEQFF. CDR3 DNA sequence: TGCGCCAGCAGTGAGTACAATGAGCAGTTCTTC. The rearrangement uses TRBV10-1 and TRBJ2-1; D is undetermined. Between the trimmed V and J ends, which lost 1 base and 5 bases, there was a span of 0 bases. Germline CDR1 reads WNHNN; CDR2 reads SYGVQD (reference sequence). The CDR3 contains 11 residues.

The chain uses TRBV3-1 (or the pseudogene TRBV3-2) and TRBJ2-1, with 9 positions matching TRBD1. The CDR3 is 16 residues long. V trimming: 4 bases; J trimming: 8 bases; junction bases outside the gene matches: 12. Germline CDR1 is LGHDT and CDR2 is YNNKEL (reference sequence). The CDR3 coding sequence is TGTGCCAGCAGCCCCCCTCCGGGACAGGGAGACCATGAGCAGTTCTTC. Its protein is CASSPPPGQGDHEQFF.

As for this clone: The junction and the germline gene differ at one end; a read error may be behind it. The V call is TRBV5-1, the J call TRBJ2-7; 7 positions match TRBD1. CDR3 length: 12 amino acids. The V gene's germline CDR1 is SGHRS and CDR2 YFSETQ. The CDR3 DNA is TGCGCCAGCAGCTTGGAAGGGGGCGCAAGTTTTTTC. This gives the protein CASSLEGGASFF.

The CDR3 here is CASSLRADEAFF. In nucleotides, the CDR3 is TGTGCCAGCAGTTTACGTGCAGACGAAGCTTTCTTT. The rearrangement uses TRBV12-3 or TRBV12-4 and TRBJ1-1; D not certain. Trimming left V 2 bases short and J 8 bases short, with 9 bases between. The CDR3 loop spans 12 amino acids.

V and J are TRBV5-6 and TRBJ1-5; D is undetermined. Deletions cut 0 bases from V and 0 bases from J, with 4 bases between. Germline values: CDR1 SGHDT, CDR2 YYEEEE. The CDR3 length is 14 residues. DNA for the CDR3: TGTGCCAGCAGCTTGGGGAGTAGCAATCAGCCCCAGCATTTT. Its translation: CASSLGSSNQPQHF. Drawing the rest from reference TRBV5-6 and TRBJ1-5, the complete variable domain is DAGVTQSPTHLIKTRGQQVTLRCSPKSGHDTVSWYQQALGQGPQFIFQYYEEEERQRGNFPDRFSGHQFPNYSSELNVNALLLGDSALYLCASSLGSSNQPQHFGDGTRLSIL.

The chain recombines TRBV16 with TRBJ1-5; 9 bases align to TRBD1. The CDR3 consists of 16 residues. Trimming removed 0 bases from V and 7 bases from J; junction bases left unmatched: 7. CDR1 and CDR2 from the germline V gene are KGHSY and FQNENV. This CDR3 reads CASSQSGTGFGQPQHF. The CDR3 DNA reads TGTGCCAGCAGCCAATCGGGGACAGGGTTCGGGCAGCCCCAGCATTTT.

This clone was seen just once. The rearrangement links TRBV28 to TRBJ2-4; tentatively, D is TRBD1 (6 bases). Germline loops: CDR1 MDHEN, CDR2 SYDVKM. CDR3 length: 18 amino acids. The V end lost 3 bases, the J end lost 3 bases, and 21 bases lay between the germline ends. This chain's CDR3 is CASSFPLGDILGKNIQYF. The CDR3, as DNA: TGTGCCAGCAGTTTCCCCCTTGGGGACATCCTAGGCAAAAACATTCAGTACTTC. The full variable domain, its missing parts supplied by reference TRBV28 and TRBJ2-4, is DVKVTQSSRYLVKRTGEKVFLECVQDMDHENMFWYRQDPGLGLRLIYFSYDVKMKEKGDIPEGYSVSREKKERFSLILESASTNQTSMYLCASSFPLGDILGKNIQYFGAGTRLSVL.

The chain uses TRBV19 and TRBJ2-4; no reliable D call. Germline assignment: CDR1 LNHDA and CDR2 SQIVND (reference sequence). The V gene lost 5 bases and the J gene lost 0 bases, with 5 bases spanning the gap. The CDR3 loop spans 13 amino acids. The CDR3 reads CASSVKAKNIQYF. The CDR3 DNA reads as TGTGCCAGTAGTGTAAAAGCCAAAAACATTCAGTACTTC.

The count of this clone is one. V and J are TRBV30 and TRBJ2-3, with D hard to call. The CDR3 covers 12 residues. V was cut by 2 bases and J by 0 bases, with 3 bases left in between. CDR1 GTSNPN and CDR2 SVGIG come from the germline V gene (reference sequence). CDR3 sequence reads: CAWSPSTDTQYF. CDR3 DNA sequence: TGTGCCTGGAGTCCAAGCACAGATACGCAGTATTTT.

The V and J genes are TRBV11-2 and TRBJ2-7; D is unresolved. V lost 0 bases, J lost 3 bases, and 6 bases lay in between. The CDR3 sequence is 13 residues long. Per germline, CDR1 SGHAT and CDR2 FQNNGV. The CDR3 DNA reads TGTGCCAGCAGCTTAGAAGGGAACTACGAGCAGTACTTC. Amino acid sequence: CASSLEGNYEQYF.

The chain couples TRBV5-5 to TRBJ2-5, with D perhaps TRBD2 (6 bases). The CDR3 covers 16 residues. The germline V gene encodes CDR1 SGHKS and CDR2 YYEKEE (reference sequence). V was shortened by 0 bases and J by 2 bases, with 14 bases between the two germline ends. CDR3 amino acids: CASSLGGTLGQETQYF. CDR3 nucleotides: TGTGCCAGCAGCTTGGGGGGGACTCTGGGGCAAGAGACCCAGTACTTC.

V gene TRBV19 combines with J gene TRBJ1-1; D remains unclear. Germline CDR1 is LNHDA and CDR2 is SQIVND (reference sequence). CDR3 length: 13 residues. V dropped 8 bases and J dropped 1 base, with 11 bases sitting between them. The CDR3 coding sequence is TGTGCCAGTTGCCCCGGGAGGAACACTGAAGCTTTCTTT. Translated: CASCPGRNTEAFF.

The rearrangement links TRBV18 to TRBJ2-3, with 9 bases fitting TRBD2. V lost 7 bases to trimming and J lost 3 bases; unmatched junction nucleotides: 2. This CDR3 has 13 amino acids. Per germline, CDR1 KGHSH and CDR2 LQKENI. The CDR3 loop is CASWTSVTDTQYF. Here the CDR3 DNA reads TGTGCCAGCTGGACTAGCGTAACAGATACGCAGTATTTT.

The chain recombines TRBV5-4 with TRBJ1-2; D is perhaps TRBD1 (5 bases). The CDR3 has 14 amino acids. V gave up 4 bases and J gave up 7 bases, with 17 bases separating them. Germline CDR1 is SGHNT and CDR2 is YYREEE (reference sequence). Here the CDR3 reads CASSDRTTLFGYTF. In nucleotides, the CDR3 is TGTGCCAGCAGCGACCGGACAACCCTCTTTGGCTACACCTTC.

The chain employs TRBV27 and TRBJ2-1, with 8 bases aligning to TRBD2. With V trimmed by 0 bases and J by 5 bases, 3 bases remained unmatched. Germline CDR1 and CDR2: MNHEY and SMNVEV (reference sequence). The CDR3 extends over 15 amino acids. The CDR3 DNA follows: TGTGCCAGCAGTTTATCCACCGGGGGGGACAATGAGCAGTTCTTC. Its protein is CASSLSTGGDNEQFF.

This clone came up a few times. The chain uses TRBV5-6 and TRBJ2-5; a possible D gene is TRBD2 (6 bases). V was clipped by 3 bases and J by 5 bases, with 17 bases between them. CDR3 length: 15 residues. Germline lookup yields CDR1 SGHDT and CDR2 YYEEEE. CDR3 coding DNA: TGTGCCAGCAGCTGTAAACGACTAGTCGGGGAGACCCAGTACTTC. Translating gives CASSCKRLVGETQYF.